This is a list of T cell receptor beta chains from one sample in a study of blood T cell repertoires in COVID-19. Profiled with immunoSEQ multiplex PCR; TCRdb holds only in-frame clones, not every one. The sample lists some 250,000 clones; around 81% were seen once. What was sequenced was peripheral blood. The receptors stem from a woman aged 60-70 years with active or convalescent COVID-19. Each CDR3 is given with its conserved first and last residue. Each record gives: V gene, J gene, clone size, CDR3 protein. Clone size appears in some rows only: once, few, many, or a class for an expanded clone.

>TRBV7-9|TRBJ1-1|few
CASSSRVNTEAFF
>TRBV10-3|TRBJ1-5|few
CAIKSGRDQPQHF
>TRBV18|TRBJ2-1|-
CASSQGAGDYNEQFF
>TRBV6-5|TRBJ1-1|-
CASSYSTGVLNTEAFF
>TRBV3-1/TRBV3-2|TRBJ2-3|-
CASSQARGGAADTQYF
>TRBV5-1|TRBJ2-3|-
CASSLAGGQVLDTQYF
>TRBV2|TRBJ1-1|-
CASMNDRTLNTEAFF
>TRBV10-3|TRBJ1-1|once
CAITRDIGNTEAFF
>TRBV11-3|TRBJ2-2|-
CASSRTSGGNTGELFF
>TRBV28|TRBJ1-5|-
CASISPLGTGDNQPQHF
>TRBV5-1|TRBJ2-5|-
CASSAGLAVQETQYF
>TRBV5-1|TRBJ2-2|once
CASSLAVNMNTGELFF
>TRBV30|TRBJ2-7|-
CAWGTGSNEQYF
>TRBV7-3|TRBJ2-1|-
CASSLTGTGVNEQFF